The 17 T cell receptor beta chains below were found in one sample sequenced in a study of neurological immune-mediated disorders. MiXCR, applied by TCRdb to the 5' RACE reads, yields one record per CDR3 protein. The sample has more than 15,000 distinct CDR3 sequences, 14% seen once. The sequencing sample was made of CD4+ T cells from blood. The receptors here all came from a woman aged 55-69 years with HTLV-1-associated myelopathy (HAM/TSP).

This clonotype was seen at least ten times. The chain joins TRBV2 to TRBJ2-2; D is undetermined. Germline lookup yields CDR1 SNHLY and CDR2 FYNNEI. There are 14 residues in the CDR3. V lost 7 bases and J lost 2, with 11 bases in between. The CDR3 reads CASKGGPNTGELFF. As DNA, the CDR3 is TGTGCCAGCAAAGGTGGACCCAACACCGGGGAGCTGTTTTTT.

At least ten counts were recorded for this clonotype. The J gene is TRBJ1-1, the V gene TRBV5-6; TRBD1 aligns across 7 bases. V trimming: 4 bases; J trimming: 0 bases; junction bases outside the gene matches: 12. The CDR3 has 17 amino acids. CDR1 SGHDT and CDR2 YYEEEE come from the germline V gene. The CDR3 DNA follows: TGTGCCAGCAGCCAAAGAACAGGGGTGGCATTGAACACTGAAGCTTTCTTT. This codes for CASSQRTGVALNTEAFF.

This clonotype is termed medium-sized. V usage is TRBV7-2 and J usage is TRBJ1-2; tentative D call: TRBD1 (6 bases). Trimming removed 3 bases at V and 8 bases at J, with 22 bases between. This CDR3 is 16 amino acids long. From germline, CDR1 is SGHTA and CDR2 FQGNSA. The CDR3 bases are TGTGCCAGCAGCTTCGGCAGTGGGGGGCCTCCAAGGGGCTACACCTTC. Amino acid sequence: CASSFGSGGPPRGYTF.

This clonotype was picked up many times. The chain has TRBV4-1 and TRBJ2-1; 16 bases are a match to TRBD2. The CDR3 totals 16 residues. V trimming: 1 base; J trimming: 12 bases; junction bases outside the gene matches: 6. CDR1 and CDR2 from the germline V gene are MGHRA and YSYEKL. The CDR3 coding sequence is TGCGCCAGCAGCCAAGCCGGGACTAGCGGGAGGGGGGGGCAGTTCTTC. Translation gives CASSQAGTSGRGGQFF.

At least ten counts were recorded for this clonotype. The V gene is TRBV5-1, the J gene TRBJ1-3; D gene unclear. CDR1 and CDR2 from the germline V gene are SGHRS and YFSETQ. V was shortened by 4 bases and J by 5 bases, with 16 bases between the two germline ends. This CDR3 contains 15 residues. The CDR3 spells CASSTGLLQRNTIYF. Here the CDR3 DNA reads TGCGCCAGCAGCACCGGACTCCTGCAACGAAACACCATATATTTT.

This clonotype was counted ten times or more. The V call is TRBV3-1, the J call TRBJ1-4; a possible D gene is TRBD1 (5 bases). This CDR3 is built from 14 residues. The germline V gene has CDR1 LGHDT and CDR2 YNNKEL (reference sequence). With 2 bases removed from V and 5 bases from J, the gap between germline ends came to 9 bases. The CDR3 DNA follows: TGTGCCAGCAGCCAAATATCAGGGAATGAAAAACTGTTTTTT. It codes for CASSQISGNEKLFF.

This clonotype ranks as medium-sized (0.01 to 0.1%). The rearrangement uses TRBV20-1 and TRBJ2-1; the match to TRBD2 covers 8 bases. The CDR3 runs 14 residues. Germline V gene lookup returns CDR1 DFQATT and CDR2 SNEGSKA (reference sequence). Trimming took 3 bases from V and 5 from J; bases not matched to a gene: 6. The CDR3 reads CSASGGESNNEQFF. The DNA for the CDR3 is TGCAGTGCTAGCGGGGGGGAATCTAACAATGAGCAGTTCTTC.

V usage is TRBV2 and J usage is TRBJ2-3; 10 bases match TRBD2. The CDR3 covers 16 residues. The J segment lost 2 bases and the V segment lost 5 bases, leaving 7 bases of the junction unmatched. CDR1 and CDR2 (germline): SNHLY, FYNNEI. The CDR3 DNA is TGTGCCAGCAGTCAGGGGACTAGCGTTAACACAGATACGCAGTATTTT. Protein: CASSQGTSVNTDTQYF.

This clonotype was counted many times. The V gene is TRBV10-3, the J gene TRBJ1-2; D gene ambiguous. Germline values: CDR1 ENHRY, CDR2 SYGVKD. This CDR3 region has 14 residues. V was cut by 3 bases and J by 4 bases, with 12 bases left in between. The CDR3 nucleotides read TGTGCCATCAGTGATAGAGAAAACCTCTATGGCTACACCTTC. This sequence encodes CAISDRENLYGYTF.

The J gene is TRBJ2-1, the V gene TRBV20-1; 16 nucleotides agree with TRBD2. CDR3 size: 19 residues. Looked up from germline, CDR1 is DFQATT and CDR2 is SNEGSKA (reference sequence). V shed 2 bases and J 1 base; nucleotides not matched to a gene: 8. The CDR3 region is CSARSGTSGGGRSYNEQFF. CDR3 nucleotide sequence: TGCAGTGCTAGATCCGGGACTAGCGGGGGGGGACGGTCCTACAATGAGCAGTTCTTC.

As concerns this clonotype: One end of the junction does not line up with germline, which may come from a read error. In DNA, the CDR3 is TGTTCCAGCAGCTTGGACCCGAACACTGAAGCTTTCTTT. Amino acids: CSSSLDPNTEAFF. The rearrangement links TRBV5-1 to TRBJ1-1; no clear D gene. This CDR3 has 13 residues. Germline V lookup: CDR1 SGHRS, CDR2 YFSETQ.

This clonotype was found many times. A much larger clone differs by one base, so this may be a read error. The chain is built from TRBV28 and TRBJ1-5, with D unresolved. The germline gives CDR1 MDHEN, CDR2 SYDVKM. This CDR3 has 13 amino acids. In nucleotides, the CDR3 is TGTGCCAGCAGCTCGGAACGCAATCAGTCCCAGCATTTT. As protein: CASSSERNQSQHF.

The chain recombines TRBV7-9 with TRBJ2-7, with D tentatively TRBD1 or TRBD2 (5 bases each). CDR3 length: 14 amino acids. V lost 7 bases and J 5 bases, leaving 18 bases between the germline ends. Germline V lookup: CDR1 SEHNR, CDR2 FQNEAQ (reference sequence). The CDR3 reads CASMSRAQGDEQYF. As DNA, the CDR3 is TGTGCCAGCATGTCTAGGGCCCAGGGAGACGAGCAGTACTTC.

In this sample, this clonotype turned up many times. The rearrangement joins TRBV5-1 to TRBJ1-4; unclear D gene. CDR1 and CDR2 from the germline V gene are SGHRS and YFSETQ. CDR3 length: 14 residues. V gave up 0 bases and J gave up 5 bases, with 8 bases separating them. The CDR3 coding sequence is TGCGCCAGCAGCTTGGCCGGGCCGAATGAAAAACTGTTTTTT. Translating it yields CASSLAGPNEKLFF.

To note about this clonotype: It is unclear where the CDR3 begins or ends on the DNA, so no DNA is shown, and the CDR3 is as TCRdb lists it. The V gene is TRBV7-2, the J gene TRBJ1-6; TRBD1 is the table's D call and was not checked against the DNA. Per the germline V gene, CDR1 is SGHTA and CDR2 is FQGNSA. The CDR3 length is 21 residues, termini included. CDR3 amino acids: CASSFYICSAATGRDNSPLHF.

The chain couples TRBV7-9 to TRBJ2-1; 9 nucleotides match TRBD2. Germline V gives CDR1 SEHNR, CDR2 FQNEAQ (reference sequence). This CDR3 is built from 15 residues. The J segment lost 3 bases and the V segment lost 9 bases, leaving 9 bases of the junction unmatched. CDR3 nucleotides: TGTGCCAGAAGCACGGGACTAGCTTTCTACAATGAGCAGTTCTTC. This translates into CARSTGLAFYNEQFF.

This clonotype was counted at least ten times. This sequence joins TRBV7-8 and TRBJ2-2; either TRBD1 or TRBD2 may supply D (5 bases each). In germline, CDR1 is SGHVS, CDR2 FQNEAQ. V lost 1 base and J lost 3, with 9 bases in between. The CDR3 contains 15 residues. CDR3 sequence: CASSLGQGHTGELFF. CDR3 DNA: TGTGCCAGCAGCTTAGGGCAGGGACACACCGGGGAGCTGTTTTTT.